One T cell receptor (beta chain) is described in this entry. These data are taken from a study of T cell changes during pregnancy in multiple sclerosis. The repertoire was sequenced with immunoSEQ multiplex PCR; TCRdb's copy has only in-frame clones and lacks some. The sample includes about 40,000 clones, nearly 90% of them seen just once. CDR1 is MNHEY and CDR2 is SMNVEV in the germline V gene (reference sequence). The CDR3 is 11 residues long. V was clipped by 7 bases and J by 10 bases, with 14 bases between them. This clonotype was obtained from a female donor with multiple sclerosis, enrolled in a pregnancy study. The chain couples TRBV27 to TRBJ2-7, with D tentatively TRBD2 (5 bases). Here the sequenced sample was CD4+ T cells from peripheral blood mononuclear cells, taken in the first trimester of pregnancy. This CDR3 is CASKDRGPQYF. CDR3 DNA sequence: TGTGCCAGCAAGGATCGGGGTCCCCAGTACTTC.